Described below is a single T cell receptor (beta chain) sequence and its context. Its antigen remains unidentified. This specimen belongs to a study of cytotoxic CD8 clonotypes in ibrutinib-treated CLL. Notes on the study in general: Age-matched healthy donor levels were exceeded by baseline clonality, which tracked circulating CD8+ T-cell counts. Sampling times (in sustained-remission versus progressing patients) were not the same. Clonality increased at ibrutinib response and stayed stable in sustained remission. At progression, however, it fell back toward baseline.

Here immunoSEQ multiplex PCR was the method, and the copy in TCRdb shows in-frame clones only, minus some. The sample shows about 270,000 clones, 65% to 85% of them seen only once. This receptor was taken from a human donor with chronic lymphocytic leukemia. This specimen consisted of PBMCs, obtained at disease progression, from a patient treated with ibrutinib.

The CDR3 here is CASSDRTSGRGAYNEQFF. As DNA, the CDR3 is TGTGCCAGCAGTGACCGGACTAGCGGGAGAGGGGCCTACAATGAGCAGTTCTTC. The chain has TRBV6-1 and TRBJ2-1; 13 bases are shared with TRBD2. The germline V gene has CDR1 MNHNS and CDR2 SASEGT. The CDR3 is made up of 18 amino acids. V was clipped by 3 bases and J by 2 bases; unmatched bases: 7.